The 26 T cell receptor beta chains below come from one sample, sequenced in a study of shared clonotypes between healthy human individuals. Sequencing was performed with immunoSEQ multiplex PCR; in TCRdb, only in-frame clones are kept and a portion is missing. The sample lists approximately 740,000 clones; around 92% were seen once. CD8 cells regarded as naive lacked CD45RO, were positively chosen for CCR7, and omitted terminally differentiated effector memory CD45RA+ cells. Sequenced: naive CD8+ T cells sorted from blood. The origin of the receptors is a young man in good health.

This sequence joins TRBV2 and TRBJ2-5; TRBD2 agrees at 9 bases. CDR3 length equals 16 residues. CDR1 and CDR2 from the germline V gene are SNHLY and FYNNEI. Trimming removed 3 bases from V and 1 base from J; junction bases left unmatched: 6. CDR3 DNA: TGTGCCAGCAGTGATCCGTCGACTAGCGGCCAAGAGACCCAGTACTTC. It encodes CASSDPSTSGQETQYF.

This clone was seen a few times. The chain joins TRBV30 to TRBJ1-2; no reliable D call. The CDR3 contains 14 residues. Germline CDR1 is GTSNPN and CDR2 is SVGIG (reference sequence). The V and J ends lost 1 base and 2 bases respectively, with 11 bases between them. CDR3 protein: CAWSGVGPNYGYTF. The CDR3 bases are TGTGCCTGGAGTGGGGTAGGACCCAACTATGGCTACACCTTC.

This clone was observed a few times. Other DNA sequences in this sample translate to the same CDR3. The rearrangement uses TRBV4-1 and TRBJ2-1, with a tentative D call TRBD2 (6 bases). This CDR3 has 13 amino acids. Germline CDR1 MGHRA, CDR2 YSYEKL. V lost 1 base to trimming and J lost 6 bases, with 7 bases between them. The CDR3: CASSQVGGNEQFF. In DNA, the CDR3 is TGCGCCAGCAGCCAAGTGGGGGGCAATGAGCAGTTCTTC.

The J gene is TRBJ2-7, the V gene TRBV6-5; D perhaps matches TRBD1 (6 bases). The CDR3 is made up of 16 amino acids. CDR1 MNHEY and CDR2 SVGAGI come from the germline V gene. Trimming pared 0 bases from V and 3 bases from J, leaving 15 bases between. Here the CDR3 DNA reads TGTGCCAGCAGTTACTCGATGGCAGGGGCCAACTACGAGCAGTACTTC. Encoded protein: CASSYSMAGANYEQYF.

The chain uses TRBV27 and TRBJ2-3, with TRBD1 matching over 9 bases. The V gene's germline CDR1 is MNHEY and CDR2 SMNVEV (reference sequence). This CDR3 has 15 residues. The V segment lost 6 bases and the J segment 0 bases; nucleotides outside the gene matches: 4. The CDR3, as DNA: TGTGCCAGCAGAAAGACAGGGGGGAGCACAGATACGCAGTATTTT. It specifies CASRKTGGSTDTQYF.

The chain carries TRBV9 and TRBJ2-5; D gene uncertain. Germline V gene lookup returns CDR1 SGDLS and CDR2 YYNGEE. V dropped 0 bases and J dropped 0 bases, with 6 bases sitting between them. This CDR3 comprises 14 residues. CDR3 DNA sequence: TGTGCCAGCAGCGTAGATACAGACCAAGAGACCCAGTACTTC. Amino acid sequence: CASSVDTDQETQYF.

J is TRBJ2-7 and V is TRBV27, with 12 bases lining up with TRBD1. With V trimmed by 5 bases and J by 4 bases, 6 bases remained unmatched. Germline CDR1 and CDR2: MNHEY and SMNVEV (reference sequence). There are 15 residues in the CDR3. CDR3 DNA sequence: TGTGCCAGCAGTATCGGGACAGGGGGCGCGTACGAGCAGTACTTC. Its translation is CASSIGTGGAYEQYF.

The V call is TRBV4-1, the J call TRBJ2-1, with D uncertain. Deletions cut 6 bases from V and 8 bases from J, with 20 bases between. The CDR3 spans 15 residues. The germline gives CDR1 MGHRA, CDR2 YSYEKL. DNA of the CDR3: TGCGCCAGCAGATATGAGTCGGCTGCCCCCGATGAGCAGTTCTTC. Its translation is CASRYESAAPDEQFF.

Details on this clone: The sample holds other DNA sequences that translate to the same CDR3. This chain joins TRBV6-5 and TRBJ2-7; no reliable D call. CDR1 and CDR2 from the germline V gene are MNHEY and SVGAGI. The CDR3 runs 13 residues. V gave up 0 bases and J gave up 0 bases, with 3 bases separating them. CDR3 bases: TGTGCCAGCAGTTACTCTAGCTCCTACGAGCAGTACTTC. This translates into CASSYSSSYEQYF.

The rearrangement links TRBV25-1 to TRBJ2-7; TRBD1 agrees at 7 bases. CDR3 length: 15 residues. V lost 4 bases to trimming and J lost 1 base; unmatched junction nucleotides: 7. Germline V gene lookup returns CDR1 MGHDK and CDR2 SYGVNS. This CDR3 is CASSAGQTDSYEQYF. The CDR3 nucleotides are TGTGCCAGCAGTGCGGGACAGACTGATTCCTACGAGCAGTACTTC.

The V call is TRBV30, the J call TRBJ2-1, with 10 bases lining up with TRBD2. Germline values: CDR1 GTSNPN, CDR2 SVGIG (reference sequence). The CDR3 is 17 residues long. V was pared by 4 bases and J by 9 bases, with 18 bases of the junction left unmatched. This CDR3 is CAWNRAGGPPWISEQFF. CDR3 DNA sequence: TGTGCCTGGAACCGAGCGGGAGGGCCGCCGTGGATTAGTGAGCAGTTCTTC.

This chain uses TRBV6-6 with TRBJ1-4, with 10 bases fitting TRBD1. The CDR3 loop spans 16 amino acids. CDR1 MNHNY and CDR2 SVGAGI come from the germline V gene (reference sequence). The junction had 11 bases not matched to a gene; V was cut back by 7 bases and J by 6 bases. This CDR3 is CASTFGRTGGDEKLFF. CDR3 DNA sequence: TGTGCCAGCACCTTCGGTAGGACAGGGGGGGATGAAAAACTGTTTTTT.

The CDR3 bases are TGTGCCAGTCCAGGAGGTACTAGCGGGAGTAACTCCTACAATGAGCAGTTCTTC. Its protein is CASPGGTSGSNSYNEQFF. The chain carries TRBV7-8 and TRBJ2-1; 11 positions agree with TRBD2. This CDR3 is built from 18 residues. Germline CDR1 reads SGHVS; CDR2 reads FQNEAQ. Losses at the gene ends were 9 bases for V and 0 bases for J; bases not matched to a gene: 13. Complete variable domain (other parts from reference TRBV7-8 and TRBJ2-1): GAGVSQSPRYKVAKRGQDVALRCDPISGHVSLFWYQQALGQGPEFLTYFQNEAQLDKSGLPSDRFFAERPEGSVSTLKIQRTQQEDSAVYLCASPGGTSGSNSYNEQFFGPGTRLTVL.

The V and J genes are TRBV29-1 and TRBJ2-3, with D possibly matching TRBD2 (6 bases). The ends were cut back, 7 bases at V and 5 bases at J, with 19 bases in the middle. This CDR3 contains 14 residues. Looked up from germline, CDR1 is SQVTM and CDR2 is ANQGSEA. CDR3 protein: CSAEGVGEEDTQYF. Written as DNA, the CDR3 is TGCAGCGCGGAAGGGGTAGGGGAGGAAGATACGCAGTATTTT.

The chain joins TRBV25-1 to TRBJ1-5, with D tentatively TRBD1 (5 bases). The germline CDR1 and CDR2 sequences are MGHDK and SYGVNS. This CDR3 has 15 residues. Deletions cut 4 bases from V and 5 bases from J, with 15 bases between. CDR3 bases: TGTGCCAGCAGTGCCCGGGACGATATCGATCAGCCCCAGCATTTT. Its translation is CASSARDDIDQPQHF. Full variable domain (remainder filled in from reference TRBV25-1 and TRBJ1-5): EADIYQTPRYLVIGTGKKITLECSQTMGHDKMYWYQQDPGMELHLIHYSYGVNSTEKGDLSSESTVSRIRTEHFPLTLESARPSHTSQYLCASSARDDIDQPQHFGDGTRLSIL.

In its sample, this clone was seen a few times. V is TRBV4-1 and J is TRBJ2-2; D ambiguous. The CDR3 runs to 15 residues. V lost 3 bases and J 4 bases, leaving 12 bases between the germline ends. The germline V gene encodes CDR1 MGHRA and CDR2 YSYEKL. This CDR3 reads CASSHFLGTTGELFF. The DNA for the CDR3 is TGCGCCAGCAGCCACTTCCTAGGAACCACCGGGGAGCTGTTTTTT.

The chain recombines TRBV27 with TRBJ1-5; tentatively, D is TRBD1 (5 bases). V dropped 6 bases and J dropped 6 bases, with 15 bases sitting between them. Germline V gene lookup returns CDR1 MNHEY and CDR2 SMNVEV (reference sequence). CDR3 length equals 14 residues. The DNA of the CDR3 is TGTGCCAGCAGGGACGGAGGGGCCCGTCAGCCCCAGCATTTT. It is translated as CASRDGGARQPQHF.

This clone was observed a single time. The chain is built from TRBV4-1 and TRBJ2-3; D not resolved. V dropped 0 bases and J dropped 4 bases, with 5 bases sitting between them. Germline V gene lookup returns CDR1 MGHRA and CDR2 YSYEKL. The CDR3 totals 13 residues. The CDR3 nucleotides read TGCGCCAGCAGCCAAGATTGGGCAGATACGCAGTATTTT. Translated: CASSQDWADTQYF.

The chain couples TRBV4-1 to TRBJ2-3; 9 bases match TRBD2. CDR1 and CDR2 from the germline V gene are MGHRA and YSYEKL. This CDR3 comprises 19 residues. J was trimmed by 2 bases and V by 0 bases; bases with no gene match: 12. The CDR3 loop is CASSQDLRLLAGDTDTQYF. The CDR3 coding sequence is TGCGCCAGCAGCCAAGATCTCCGACTTTTAGCGGGAGACACAGATACGCAGTATTTT.

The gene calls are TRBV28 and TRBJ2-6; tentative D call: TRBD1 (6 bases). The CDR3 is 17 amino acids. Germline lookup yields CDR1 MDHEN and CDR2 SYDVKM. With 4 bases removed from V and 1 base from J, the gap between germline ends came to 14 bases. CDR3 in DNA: TGTGCCAGCAGTTCTCCGACAGGTCGGTCTGGGGCCAACGTCCTGACTTTC. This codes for CASSSPTGRSGANVLTF.

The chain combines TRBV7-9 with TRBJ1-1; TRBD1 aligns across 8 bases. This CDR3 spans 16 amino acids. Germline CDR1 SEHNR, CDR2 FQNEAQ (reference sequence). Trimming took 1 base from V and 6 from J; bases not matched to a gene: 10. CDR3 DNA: TGTGCCAGCAGCTTAGGGGAAAGGACAGGGATCCCTGAAGCTTTCTTT. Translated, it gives CASSLGERTGIPEAFF.

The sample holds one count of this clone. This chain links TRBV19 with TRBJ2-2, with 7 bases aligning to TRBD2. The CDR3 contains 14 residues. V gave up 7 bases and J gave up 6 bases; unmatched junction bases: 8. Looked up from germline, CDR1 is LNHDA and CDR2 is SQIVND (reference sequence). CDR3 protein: CASTVAGGAGELFF. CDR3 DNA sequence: TGTGCCAGTACGGTAGCGGGTGGAGCCGGGGAGCTGTTTTTT.

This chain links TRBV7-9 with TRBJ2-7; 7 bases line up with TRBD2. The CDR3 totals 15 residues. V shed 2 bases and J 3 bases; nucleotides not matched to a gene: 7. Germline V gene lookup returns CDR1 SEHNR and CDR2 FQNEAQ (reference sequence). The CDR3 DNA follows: TGTGCCAGCAGCTTACAGGCTAGCGGCAACTACGAGCAGTACTTC. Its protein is CASSLQASGNYEQYF.

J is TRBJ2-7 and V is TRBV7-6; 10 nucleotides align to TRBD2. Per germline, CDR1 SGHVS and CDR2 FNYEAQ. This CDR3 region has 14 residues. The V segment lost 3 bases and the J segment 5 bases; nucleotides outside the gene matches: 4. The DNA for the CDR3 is TGTGCCAGCAGCTTGGCTAGCGGGAGAAACGAGCAGTACTTC. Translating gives CASSLASGRNEQYF.

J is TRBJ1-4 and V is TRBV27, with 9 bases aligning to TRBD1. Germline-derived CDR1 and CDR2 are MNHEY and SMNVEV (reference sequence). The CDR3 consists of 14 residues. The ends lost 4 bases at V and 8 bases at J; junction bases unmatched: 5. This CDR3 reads CASSWVGTGEKLFF. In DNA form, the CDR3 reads TGTGCCAGCAGTTGGGTCGGGACAGGGGAAAAACTGTTTTTT.

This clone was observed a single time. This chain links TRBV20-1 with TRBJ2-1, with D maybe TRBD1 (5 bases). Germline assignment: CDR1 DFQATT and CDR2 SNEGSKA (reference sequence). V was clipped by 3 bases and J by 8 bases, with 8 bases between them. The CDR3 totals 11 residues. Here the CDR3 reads CSASEGDEQFF. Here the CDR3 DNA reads TGCAGTGCTAGTGAAGGGGATGAGCAGTTCTTC.